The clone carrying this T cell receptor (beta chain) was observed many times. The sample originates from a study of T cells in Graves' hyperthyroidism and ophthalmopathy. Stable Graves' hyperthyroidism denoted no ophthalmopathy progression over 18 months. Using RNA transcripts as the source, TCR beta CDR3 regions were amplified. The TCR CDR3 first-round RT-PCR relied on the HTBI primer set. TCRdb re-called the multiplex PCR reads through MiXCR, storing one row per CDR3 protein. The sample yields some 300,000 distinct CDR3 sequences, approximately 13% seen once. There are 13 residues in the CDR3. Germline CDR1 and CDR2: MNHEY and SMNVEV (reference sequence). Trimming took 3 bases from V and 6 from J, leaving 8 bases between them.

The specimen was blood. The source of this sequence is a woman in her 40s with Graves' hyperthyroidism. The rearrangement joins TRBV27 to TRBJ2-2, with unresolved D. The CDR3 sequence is CASSLYGAGELFF. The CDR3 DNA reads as TGTGCCAGCAGTTTGTATGGGGCCGGGGAGCTGTTTTTT.